These T cell receptor beta chains were read from a single sample in a study of T cell responses to AZD1222 COVID-19 vaccine. Sequenced by immunoSEQ multiplex PCR; TCRdb stores in-frame clones only, minus some. The sample carries roughly 120,000 clones, 85% to 90% recorded once. The starting material was peripheral blood, obtained 28 days after the second AZD1222 dose. These TCRs come from an adult who received the AZD1222 COVID-19 vaccine. CDR3s include the opening cysteine and the closing phenylalanine or tryptophan. A D gene is named only where the DNA matches it firmly. The size field is filled for only some rows; it gives once, few, many or a size class.

d_gene | j_gene | abundance | v_gene | CDR3nt | CDR3aa
TRBD1 | TRBJ2-7 | . | TRBV5-6 | TGTGCCAGCAGCTTCGGACAGGGCAACTACGAGCAGTACTTC | CASSFGQGNYEQYF
. | TRBJ1-1 | . | TRBV18 | TGTGCCAGCTCACCAGGATCGGGTTCTGAAGCTTTCTTT | CASSPGSGSEAFF
. | TRBJ1-4 | . | TRBV14 | TGTGCCAGCAGCCGCCACCAACAGGGCTTAAGGGAAAAACTGTTTTTT | CASSRHQQGLREKLFF
. | TRBJ2-5 | . | TRBV18 | TGTGCCAGCTCACAACCGGGGACACGACAAGAGACCCAGTACTTC | CASSQPGTRQETQYF
TRBD1 | TRBJ1-1 | once | TRBV5-1 | TGCGCCAGCAGCTTGGCTGCAGGGGGAAACACTGAAGCTTTCTTT | CASSLAAGGNTEAFF
. | TRBJ1-1 | . | TRBV15 | TGTGCCACCAGCCGCGAAGGGGGGTACACTGAAGCTTTCTTT | CATSREGGYTEAFF
TRBD1 | TRBJ2-7 | once | TRBV6-6 | TGTGCCAGCAGTTATCCCGGGACAGACTCCTACGAGCAGTACTTC | CASSYPGTDSYEQYF
. | TRBJ2-3 | . | TRBV19 | TGTGCCAGTAGTGGGGAACGGGGGACCAGCACAGATACGCAGTATTTT | CASSGERGTSTDTQYF
TRBD1 | TRBJ2-7 | few | TRBV6-5 | TGTGCCAGCAGTCCCGCCGGGACAGCGACCTACGAGCAGTACTTC | CASSPAGTATYEQYF
. | TRBJ2-2 | . | TRBV12-3/TRBV12-4 | TGTGCCAGCAGAGAGGCCCCCGGGGAGCTGTTTTTT | CASREAPGELFF
. | TRBJ2-7 | . | TRBV3-1/TRBV3-2 | TGTGCCAGCAGCCAAGATACAGGGTACGAGCAGTACTTC | CASSQDTGYEQYF
. | TRBJ1-6 | . | TRBV6-1 | TGTGCCAGCAGTGTTGACGGGGGGCCCCTCCTTAATTCACCCCTCCACTTT | CASSVDGGPLLNSPLHF
TRBD1 | TRBJ1-2 | . | TRBV4-1 | TGCGCCAGCAGCCCTAACGACAGGGTGGGTGGCTACACCTTC | CASSPNDRVGGYTF
TRBD1 | TRBJ2-5 | . | TRBV5-4 | TGTGCCAGCAGCTGGGGACCCGGGACAGAAGAGACCCAGTACTTC | CASSWGPGTEETQYF
TRBD1 | TRBJ1-2 | once | TRBV28 | TGTGCCAGCAGTTTAATGGGACAGGGTCCCTATGGCTACACCTTC | CASSLMGQGPYGYTF
. | TRBJ2-7 | once | TRBV5-1 | TGCGCCAGCAGCTTACGACTAGTTGGAGGGCTCAACTACGAGCAGTACTTC | CASSLRLVGGLNYEQYF
. | TRBJ1-2 | . | TRBV2 | TGTGCCAGCACTCGGTGGAACTATGGCTACACCTTC | CASTRWNYGYTF
TRBD2 | TRBJ2-7 | . | TRBV29-1 | TGCAGCGTCGCGGGACTAGCGGGGGCCTACGAGCAGTACTTC | CSVAGLAGAYEQYF
TRBD1 | TRBJ2-5 | . | TRBV6-5 | TGTGCCAGCAGTCATGGACAGGGGGCAGAAGAGACCCAGTACTTC | CASSHGQGAEETQYF
TRBD2 | TRBJ2-3 | . | TRBV29-1 | TGCAGCGTTGATGGACTAGCGGGGGGGGATACGCAGTATTTT | CSVDGLAGGDTQYF
. | TRBJ1-2 | . | TRBV6-4 | TGTGCCAGCAGTGAATCGGCAGGGTACCACTATGGCTACACCTTC | CASSESAGYHYGYTF
. | TRBJ1-1 | . | TRBV6-1 | TGTGCCAGCAGTGATCAAGGGGGTACTGAAGCTTTCTTT | CASSDQGGTEAFF
. | TRBJ2-5 | . | TRBV6-5 | TGTGCCAGCAGACAGGGCGCCCAAGAGACCCAGTACTTC | CASRQGAQETQYF
TRBD2 | TRBJ2-1 | . | TRBV9 | TGTGCCAGCAGCCCAAGTAGCGGGAGTGGGAATGAGCAGTTCTTC | CASSPSSGSGNEQFF
. | TRBJ2-7 | . | TRBV5-1 | TGCGCCAGCAGCCAACACCCGGGACAAAACTCCTACGAGCAGTACTTC | CASSQHPGQNSYEQYF
. | TRBJ2-1 | . | TRBV6-5 | TGTGCCAGCGGGGGCCCACGAGAGCAGTTCTTC | CASGGPREQFF
. | TRBJ1-3 | . | TRBV6-6 | TGTGCCAGCAGTGACCCCCCAGCGGGACGAAACACCATATATTTT | CASSDPPAGRNTIYF
. | TRBJ2-2 | . | TRBV12-3/TRBV12-4 | TGTGCCAGCAGTCCACAAAGGCCCGGGGAGCTGTTTTTT | CASSPQRPGELFF
TRBD1 | TRBJ1-1 | . | TRBV27 | TGTGCCAGCAGTTTAAAAATGGCACAGGGGCTGAACACTGAAGCTTTCTTT | CASSLKMAQGLNTEAFF
. | TRBJ2-1 | once | TRBV10-3 | TGTGCCATCAGTGATGAGGGGCGTGGGGTCAATGAGCAGTTCTTC | CAISDEGRGVNEQFF
. | TRBJ2-4 | . | TRBV5-6 | TGTGCCAGCAGCTTGGTTGGTGTAGCCAAAAACATTCAGTACTTC | CASSLVGVAKNIQYF
. | TRBJ1-6 | . | TRBV20-1 | TGCAGTGCTGGGGGGAATTCACCCCTCCACTTT | CSAGGNSPLHF
. | TRBJ1-1 | . | TRBV7-9 | TGTGCCAGCAGCTCGCAGGGTACGGCTGAAGCTTTCTTT | CASSSQGTAEAFF
. | TRBJ1-5 | few | TRBV4-1 | TGCGCCAGCAGCCAACAAACAGGGCATAGCAATCAGCCCCAGCATTTT | CASSQQTGHSNQPQHF
. | TRBJ1-1 | . | TRBV7-2 | TGTGCCAGCAGCTTAGCGGGTCCGGGGCAGAACACTGAAGCTTTCTTT | CASSLAGPGQNTEAFF
. | TRBJ1-2 | few | TRBV19 | TGTGCCAGCATAGGGCAGGGAGGCGGCTACACCTTC | CASIGQGGGYTF